Following are 10 T cell receptor beta chains from one sample sequenced in a study of T cell changes during pregnancy in multiple sclerosis. The method was immunoSEQ multiplex PCR; TCRdb's version includes in-frame clones alone and lacks a portion of them. The data show about 40,000 clones, with about 89% seen just once and approximately 1% held by the top ten. This sample comprised CD4+ T cells from peripheral blood mononuclear cells, obtained after pregnancy. All receptors derive from a female donor with multiple sclerosis, enrolled in a pregnancy study.

The chain employs TRBV6-1 and TRBJ2-1; D gene ambiguous. V lost 1 base to trimming and J lost 4 bases, with 8 bases between them. This CDR3 is 14 amino acids long. Germline CDR1 is MNHNS and CDR2 is SASEGT. CDR3 amino acids: CASSEGARYNEQFF. The CDR3 DNA reads TGTGCCAGCAGTGAAGGAGCGCGGTACAATGAGCAGTTCTTC.

V usage is TRBV7-2 and J usage is TRBJ2-1, with 11 bases that match TRBD2. The CDR3 is 15 amino acids. Trimming removed 2 bases from V and 4 bases from J; junction bases left unmatched: 1. In germline, CDR1 is SGHTA, CDR2 FQGNSA. The CDR3 nucleotides read TGTGCCAGCAGCTTAAGACTAGCGGGGTACAATGAGCAGTTCTTC. As protein: CASSLRLAGYNEQFF.

The chain carries TRBV5-1 and TRBJ1-3; D unresolved. The CDR3 is 14 residues long. The V and J ends lost 0 bases and 4 bases respectively, with 8 bases between them. CDR1 SGHRS and CDR2 YFSETQ come from the germline V gene. The CDR3 nucleotides read TGCGCCAGCAGCTTGGGGGGAGGAGGAAACACCATATATTTT. Its protein is CASSLGGGGNTIYF.

The V and J genes are TRBV7-9 and TRBJ2-3; no clear D. The CDR3 extends over 18 amino acids. Trimming stripped 1 base from V and 1 base from J, with 18 bases between. Germline V lookup: CDR1 SEHNR, CDR2 FQNEAQ (reference sequence). CDR3 protein: CASSLGSGMRIRTDTQYF. For the CDR3, the DNA is TGTGCCAGCAGCTTAGGTTCGGGTATGAGGATTCGCACAGATACGCAGTATTTT.

This clone was found a few times. The V gene is TRBV7-9, the J gene TRBJ1-1; TRBD1 is a possible D gene (5 bases). CDR3 size: 14 residues. Germline V gives CDR1 SEHNR, CDR2 FQNEAQ (reference sequence). Trimming stripped 3 bases from V and 3 bases from J, with 11 bases between. This CDR3 is CASSFQGGDTEAFF. In DNA form, the CDR3 reads TGTGCCAGCAGCTTTCAGGGAGGGGACACTGAAGCTTTCTTT.

As to this clone: A read error may produce the germline difference seen at one junction end. V is TRBV7-2 and J is TRBJ2-1; 9 nucleotides line up with TRBD2. The CDR3 contains 14 residues. Germline CDR1 is SGHTA and CDR2 is FQGNSA. In DNA form, the CDR3 reads TGTGCCAGCAGCCAGAGGGGCGGGAGGGCTAATTGGGTCTTC. This sequence encodes CASSQRGGRANWVF.

The chain has TRBV9 and TRBJ2-5; D possibly corresponds to TRBD2 (5 bases). In germline, CDR1 is SGDLS, CDR2 YYNGEE. This CDR3 is 16 amino acids long. V lost 0 bases to trimming and J lost 0 bases, with 12 bases between them. The CDR3 reads CASSVGAEPYQETQYF. CDR3 nucleotide sequence: TGTGCCAGCAGCGTAGGAGCGGAGCCGTACCAAGAGACCCAGTACTTC.

The CDR3 spells CASRPGQGTVAAFF. CDR3 nucleotides: TGTGCCAGCAGGCCGGGACAGGGAACGGTTGCAGCTTTCTTT. The J gene is TRBJ1-1, the V gene TRBV28, with TRBD1 identical over 9 bases. Germline assignment: CDR1 MDHEN and CDR2 SYDVKM. The CDR3 is 14 amino acids. The junction had 12 bases not matched to a gene; V was cut back by 6 bases and J by 10 bases.

The table lists this clone with a count of one. The chain recombines TRBV27 with TRBJ2-3, with TRBD1 identical over 7 bases. The V and J ends lost 5 bases and 3 bases, in that order; junction bases with no gene match: 14. Germline V gives CDR1 MNHEY, CDR2 SMNVEV (reference sequence). The CDR3 consists of 17 residues. Here the CDR3 DNA reads TGTGCCAGCAGTCCGCGGACTGGGACAGCTTCAACAGATACGCAGTATTTT. This gives the protein CASSPRTGTASTDTQYF.

V and J are TRBV28 and TRBJ1-5; D is undetermined. CDR3 length equals 12 residues. Trimming took 2 bases from V and 5 from J, leaving 4 bases between them. CDR1 is MDHEN and CDR2 is SYDVKM in the germline V gene. CDR3: CASSLVDQPQHF. The CDR3 DNA sequence: TGTGCCAGCAGTTTAGTCGATCAGCCCCAGCATTTT.